The T cell receptor (beta chain) described here comes from a study of cytomegalovirus exposure and HLA in healthy donors (TCRdb year 2017). Study-level background: An earlier analysis of roughly 500 of the donors reported roughly 300 Gb of sequence data and some 120 million unique TCR beta sequences from 190 million or so T cells. About 280 gigabases of sequencing data and tens of millions of unique TCR sequences were included in an early release covering over 600 HLA-typed donors. Among the roughly 400 genotyped donors, around 81% belonged to the genetic ancestry cluster associated with self-reported Caucasian donors. The aim of the study was to test whether cataloging public T cell receptors could identify signatures of past pathogen exposure. The T cell repertoires of 700 or so subjects were profiled by immunosequencing and related to cytomegalovirus serostatus. A separate validation cohort of 100 to 150 different subjects was used in addition to the approximately 610-subject first cohort. The study combined high-throughput TCR immunosequencing, statistical association of individual TCRs with disease status, and machine learning to predict cytomegalovirus infection status. A later analysis re-analyzed previously published TCR beta repertoires from 666 donors and added high-resolution HLA genotyping to study TCR occurrence patterns. Rather than using new phenotypic data, the later analysis identified candidate immune exposures from TCR beta sequences and from how often those sequences occurred across donors. To decide whether each TCR beta V gene segment behaved as functional or pseudogenic, an earlier analysis of some 600 of the donors relied on high-throughput TCR beta sequencing. Donor age, sex, ethnicity and CMV serostatus were compiled together with the repertoire data. A later genetic analysis took genome-wide SNP genotypes for 398 of the 666 donors and used that subset as a discovery cohort. All discovery cohort repertoires had been generated on a single sequencing platform. HLA typing covered class I and class II loci at four-digit resolution. The number of donors typed differed by locus, with about 629-640 for A, B, C, DRB1 and DQB1, over 500 for DQA1, under 610 for DPA1, and some 440 for DPB1. Five DR-DQ haplotypes were handled as single units for association and clustering, since linkage in the cohort was strong. Among some 410 genotyped donors of the cohort, an average of approximately 240,000 unique TCR beta nucleotide sequences were sequenced per donor, roughly 18% of them non-productive.

The library was prepared using the immunoSEQ multiplex PCR assay. For the multiplex PCR, a mixture combining 60 forward primers for TCR Vbeta segments and 13 reverse primers for TCR Jbeta segments was used. The CDR3 region of rearranged TCR beta genes was amplified from genomic DNA by a multiplex PCR assay. The Illumina HiSeq System was used to sequence the amplified TCR beta libraries as 87-base-pair reads. Regarding the original processing steps: A later analysis tallied some 79 million unique TCR beta chains across the 640 or so repertoires, and some 12 million of those chains were shared by two or more donors. A nearest-neighbor algorithm error-corrected the raw reads and collapsed the reads into unique sequences, merging closely related sequences to remove PCR and sequencing errors. To assign V, D and J gene segments, CDR3 sequences were aligned to IMGT reference sequences. For a sequence to be retained, a match of at least six nucleotides to both a V gene segment and a J gene segment was required. Rearrangements were called productive when the CDR3 lacked stop codons and stayed in frame with V and J; all others were non-productive. Following IMGT convention, CDR3 was defined as the stretch from the second conserved V-encoded cysteine to the conserved J-encoded phenylalanine. The earlier analysis of about 610 of the donors excluded any sequence lacking an unambiguous match to a single V gene segment. An earlier analysis of a few hundred of the donors called V segments functional above 56.7% productive rearrangements and segregating when the between-donor standard deviation exceeded 5%. A statistical classification framework was developed to diagnose cytomegalovirus status using the catalog of TCR beta chain sequences. V and J gene assignment, in a later analysis, came from comparing TCR nucleotide sequences with IMGT/GENE-DB human TR gene sequences. In a later analysis, CDR3 sequences and most-parsimonious VDJ recombination scenarios were assigned using the TCRdist pipeline. A later analysis defined each TCR beta chain by its CDR3 amino acid sequence plus V-gene family, and excluded reads lacking a unique V-gene family. A later analysis removed several hundred highly shared, low-generation-probability nucleotide sequences to deal with suspected cross-contamination and a sequencing artifact. In a later analysis, a clonal expansion index for each public chain was calculated from normalized within-repertoire ranks of inferred template counts. Generation probabilities in a later analysis came from a VDJ recombination model fitted to out-of-frame rearrangements, and those results were checked against IGoR. A later analysis scored TCR-TCR, TCR-HLA and TCR-CMV co-occurrence with hypergeometric tests, applying a repertoire-size bias correction to TCR pairs. To estimate false discovery rates, a later analysis permuted the HLA or CMV assignments 20 times. A later analysis grouped co-occurring TCRs with DBSCAN, adding TCRdist sequence similarity when clustering within HLA-allele-positive subsets. Co-occurrence clustering excluded repertoires with fewer than 30,000 or more than 120,000 public chains, plus five with anomalous nucleotide sharing. Imported from immuneACCESS, the table was reduced by TCRdb to in-frame sequences with V and J called. These copies leave out some clones; in studies compared against another copy, an unresolved V gene accounts for under half, and the cause of the remainder is not known. Clone size and the V and J calls come from that table; the DNA yielded D and trimming. This sample gives 70,000 to 90,000 clones in total; 55% to 70% of them show up just once. Of the sample, about 15% is held by the ten largest clones.

Note on this clone: What this receptor recognizes is not known. No base quality values were provided; no much bigger clone lies one nucleotide off.

Findings and caveats that apply to the study as a whole: In vitro tests confirmed that a few of the cytomegalovirus-associated TCR beta chains recognize cytomegalovirus antigens. Because HLA typing was unavailable for some donors at each locus, only the typed subset was used in association tests. In a later analysis, the rate of TCR association differed among HLA loci, with DRB1 alleles having the most associated TCRs and HLA-C alleles having the fewest. Roughly uniform sequencing depth across donors was assumed in presence/absence analyses, although this assumption may not hold. A group of highly shared sequence variants was considered likely to be a technical artifact of the sequencing pipeline. A later genetic analysis reported fewer N-insertions in productive TCRs among donors in an Asian-associated ancestry cluster than the roughly 650-donor mean. Linkage disequilibrium might explain the correlated functional status among segregating V segments, but an unknown experimental factor could not be excluded. This cohort had only TCR beta chains sequenced, and the lack of alpha or paired-chain data limited which features could be detected. Across donors, most TCR sequences were observed very rarely, whereas some public TCRs were present in many individuals. For the cohort, immune exposure information was limited to CMV serostatus. In both the original and validation cohorts, the classifier was reported to diagnose cytomegalovirus status with high specificity and sensitivity. A later analysis reported that several top co-occurrence clusters appeared linked to parvovirus B19, influenza, CMV and Epstein-Barr virus. A total of 150 or so TCR beta chains were listed by the study as associated with cytomegalovirus. A later genetic analysis associated a missense DCLRE1C variant with V-gene and J-gene trimming of TCR beta chains, and an independent cohort replicated the association. The earlier analysis of 450 to 700 of the donors excluded approximately 17 rarely observed V segments, including chromosome 9 orphons, because counts were too low. It was suggested by the authors that the approach could potentially be generalized to other disease states and immunological phenotypes. When HLA alleles, especially DR and DQ, strongly co-occurred, TCR associations were difficult to assign to individual alleles. In a later analysis, some 17,000 TCR beta sequences were associated with specific HLA alleles at a false discovery rate of 0.05. A later analysis found that HLA-associated TCR beta chains were more clonally expanded and had lower generation probabilities than equally common non-associated chains. In a later analysis, most CMV-associated TCR beta chains were found to appear HLA-restricted, with HLA associations seemingly driven largely by CMV exposure. In an earlier analysis of some 640 of the donors, most TCR beta V segments were observed in productive rearrangements about 87% or about 30% of the time, broadly matching IMGT annotations. A further reported finding was that TCR beta sequences accurately predicted the HLA-A and HLA-B alleles for most subjects in the first cohort.

The cohort was made up of about 610 healthy bone marrow donors. At the time of sampling, all cohort members were nominally healthy, though unrecorded immune exposures were likely present. The donor tested CMV seropositive and was one of the 289 seropositive cohort members. Every donor gave a peripheral blood sample, and the peripheral blood mononuclear cells from that sample were used for TCR beta sequencing. Genomic DNA was extracted from the blood cell samples with the Qiagen DNeasy Blood Extraction Kit. This sequence was found in a woman aged 40 to 49 in good health and CMV-seropositive. Sequencing was performed on PBMCs.

For the CDR3, the sequence is CASSKPRVRDTQYF. The nucleotides are TGTGCCAGCAGCAAACCCAGGGTACGAGATACGCAGTATTTT. The rearrangement combines TRBV28 with TRBJ2-3; a tentative D call is TRBD1 (5 bases match). From the cysteine up to the phenylalanine, the CDR3 has a length of 14 residues. Left in the record is the CDR3 DNA by itself, 42 bases read in frame from the first base. For CDR1 and CDR2, the germline V gene lists MDHEN and SYDVKM. Relative to germline, V is 6 bases shorter and J is 5 bases shorter, with 15 bases between their ends. Joined to the reference TRBV28 and TRBJ2-3 proteins, this CDR3 gives the full variable domain: DVKVTQSSRYLVKRTGEKVFLECVQDMDHENMFWYRQDPGLGLRLIYFSYDVKMKEKGDIPEGYSVSREKKERFSLILESASTNQTSMYLCASSKPRVRDTQYFGPGTRLTVL.